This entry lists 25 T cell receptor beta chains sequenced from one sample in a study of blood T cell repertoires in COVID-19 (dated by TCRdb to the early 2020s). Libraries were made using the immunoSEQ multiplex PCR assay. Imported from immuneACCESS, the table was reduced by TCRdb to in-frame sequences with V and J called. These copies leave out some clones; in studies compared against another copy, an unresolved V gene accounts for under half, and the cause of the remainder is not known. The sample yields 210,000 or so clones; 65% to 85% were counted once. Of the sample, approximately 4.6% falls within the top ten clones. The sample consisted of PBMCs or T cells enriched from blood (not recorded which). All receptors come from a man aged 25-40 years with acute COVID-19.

CDR3 bases: TGTGCCAGCAGCGGGGGTTTTAGCGGGGGCGAGACCCAGTACTTC. It translates to CASSGGFSGGETQYF. The V call is TRBV7-6, the J call TRBJ2-5, with 9 bases identical to TRBD2. Per germline, CDR1 SGHVS and CDR2 FNYEAQ. CDR3 length equals 15 residues. Trimming removed 5 bases from V and 5 bases from J; junction bases left unmatched: 9.

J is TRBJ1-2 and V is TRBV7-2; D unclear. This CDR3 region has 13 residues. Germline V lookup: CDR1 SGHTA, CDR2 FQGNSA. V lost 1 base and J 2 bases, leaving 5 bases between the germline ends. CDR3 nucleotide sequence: TGTGCCAGCAGCTTAGGGAGAAACTATGGCTACACCTTC. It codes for CASSLGRNYGYTF.

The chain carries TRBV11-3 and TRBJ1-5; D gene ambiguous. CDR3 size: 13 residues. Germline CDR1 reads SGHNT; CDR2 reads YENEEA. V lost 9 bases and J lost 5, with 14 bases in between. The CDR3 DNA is TGTGCCAGTGGTCTGCGAACCCATCAGCCCCAGCATTTT. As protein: CASGLRTHQPQHF.

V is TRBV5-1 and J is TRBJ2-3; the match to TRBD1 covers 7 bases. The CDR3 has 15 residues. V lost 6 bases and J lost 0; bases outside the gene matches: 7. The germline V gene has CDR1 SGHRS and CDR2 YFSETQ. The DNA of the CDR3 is TGCGCCAGCATCCCGGGACAGACTAGCACAGATACGCAGTATTTT. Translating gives CASIPGQTSTDTQYF.

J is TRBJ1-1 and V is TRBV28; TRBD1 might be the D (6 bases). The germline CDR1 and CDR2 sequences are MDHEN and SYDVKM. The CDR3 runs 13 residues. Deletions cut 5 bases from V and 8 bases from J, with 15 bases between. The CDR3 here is CASSIQGSGEAFF. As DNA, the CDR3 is TGTGCCAGCAGTATACAGGGTTCGGGCGAAGCTTTCTTT.

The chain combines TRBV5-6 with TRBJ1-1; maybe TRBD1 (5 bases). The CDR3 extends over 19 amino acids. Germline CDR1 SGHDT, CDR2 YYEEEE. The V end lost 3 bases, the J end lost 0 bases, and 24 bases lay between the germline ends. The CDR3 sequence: CASSYWTSAEWLMNTEAFF. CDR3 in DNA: TGTGCCAGCAGCTACTGGACATCCGCTGAATGGCTCATGAACACTGAAGCTTTCTTT.

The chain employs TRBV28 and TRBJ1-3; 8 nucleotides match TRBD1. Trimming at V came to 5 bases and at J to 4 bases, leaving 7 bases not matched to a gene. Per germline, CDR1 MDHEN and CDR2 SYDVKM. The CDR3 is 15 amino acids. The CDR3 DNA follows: TGTGCCAGCAGTACATCCGGGACAGGCGGAAACACCATATATTTT. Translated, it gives CASSTSGTGGNTIYF.

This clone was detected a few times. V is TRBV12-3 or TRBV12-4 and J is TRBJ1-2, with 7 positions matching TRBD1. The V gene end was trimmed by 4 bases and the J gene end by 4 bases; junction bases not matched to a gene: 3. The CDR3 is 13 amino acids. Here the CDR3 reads CASSSYRGYGYTF. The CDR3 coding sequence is TGTGCCAGCAGTTCTTACAGGGGCTATGGCTACACCTTC.

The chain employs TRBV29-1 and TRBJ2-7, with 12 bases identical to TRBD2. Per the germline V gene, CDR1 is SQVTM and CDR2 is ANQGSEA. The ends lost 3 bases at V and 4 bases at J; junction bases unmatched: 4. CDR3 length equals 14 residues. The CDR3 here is CSVEGTSGRYEQYF. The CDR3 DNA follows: TGCAGCGTTGAGGGGACTAGCGGGCGATACGAGCAGTACTTC.

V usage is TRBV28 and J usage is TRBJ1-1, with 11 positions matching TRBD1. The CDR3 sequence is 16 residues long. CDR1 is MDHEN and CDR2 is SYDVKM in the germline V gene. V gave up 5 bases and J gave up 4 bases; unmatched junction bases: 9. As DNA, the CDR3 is TGTGCCAGCAGTCTCAGGGGGACAGGGGGGGCCACTGAAGCTTTCTTT. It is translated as CASSLRGTGGATEAFF.

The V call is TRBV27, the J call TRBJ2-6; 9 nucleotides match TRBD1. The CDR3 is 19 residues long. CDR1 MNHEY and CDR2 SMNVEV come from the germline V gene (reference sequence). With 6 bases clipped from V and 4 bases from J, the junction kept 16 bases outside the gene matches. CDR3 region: CASSIRTPGQGSGANVLTF. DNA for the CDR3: TGTGCCAGCAGCATAAGGACCCCGGGACAGGGTTCAGGGGCCAACGTCCTGACTTTC.

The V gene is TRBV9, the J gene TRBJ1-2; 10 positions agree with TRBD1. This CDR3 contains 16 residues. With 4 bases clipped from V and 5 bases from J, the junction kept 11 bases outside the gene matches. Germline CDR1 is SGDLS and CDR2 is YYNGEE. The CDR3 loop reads CASSPSPDRGFYGYTF. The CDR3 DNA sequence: TGTGCCAGCAGCCCATCCCCGGACAGGGGGTTTTATGGCTACACCTTC.

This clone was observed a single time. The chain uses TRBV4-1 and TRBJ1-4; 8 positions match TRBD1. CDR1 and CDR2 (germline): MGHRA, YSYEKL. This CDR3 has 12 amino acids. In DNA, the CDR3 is TGCGCAAATGGGACAGGTAATGAAAAACTGTTTTTT. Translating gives CANGTGNEKLFF.

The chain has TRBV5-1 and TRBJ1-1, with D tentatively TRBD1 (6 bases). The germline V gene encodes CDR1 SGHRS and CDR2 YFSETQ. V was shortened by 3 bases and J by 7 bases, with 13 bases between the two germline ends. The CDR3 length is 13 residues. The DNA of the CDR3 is TGCGCCAGCAGCTCCAGGGGCGAGGATGAAGCTTTCTTT. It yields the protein CASSSRGEDEAFF. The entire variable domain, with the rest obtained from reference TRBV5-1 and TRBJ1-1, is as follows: KAGVTQTPRYLIKTRGQQVTLSCSPISGHRSVSWYQQTPGQGLQFLFEYFSETQRNKGNFPGRFSGRQFSNSRSEMNVSTLELGDSALYLCASSSRGEDEAFFGQGTRLTVV.

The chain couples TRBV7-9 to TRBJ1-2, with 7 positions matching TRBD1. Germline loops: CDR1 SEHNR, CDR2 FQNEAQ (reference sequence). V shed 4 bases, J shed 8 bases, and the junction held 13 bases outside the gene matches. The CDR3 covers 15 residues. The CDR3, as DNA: TGTGCCAGCAGCTCAAGCACGACAGGGTTGAGAGGCTACACCTTC. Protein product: CASSSSTTGLRGYTF.

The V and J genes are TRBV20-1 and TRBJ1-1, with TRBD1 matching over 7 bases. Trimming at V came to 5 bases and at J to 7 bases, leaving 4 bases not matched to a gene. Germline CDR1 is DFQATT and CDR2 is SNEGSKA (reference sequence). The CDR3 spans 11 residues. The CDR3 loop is CSASQGIEAFF. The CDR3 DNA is TGCAGTGCTTCACAGGGGATTGAAGCTTTCTTT.

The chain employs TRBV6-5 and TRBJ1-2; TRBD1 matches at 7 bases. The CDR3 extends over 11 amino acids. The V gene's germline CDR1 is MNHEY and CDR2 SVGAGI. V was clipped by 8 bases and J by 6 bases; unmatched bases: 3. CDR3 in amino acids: CASATGNGYTF. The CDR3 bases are TGTGCCAGCGCGACAGGGAATGGCTACACCTTC.

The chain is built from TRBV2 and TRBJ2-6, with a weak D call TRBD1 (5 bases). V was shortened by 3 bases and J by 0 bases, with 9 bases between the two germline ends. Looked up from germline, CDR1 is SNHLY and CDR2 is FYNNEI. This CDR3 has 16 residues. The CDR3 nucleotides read TGTGCCAGCAGTGACAGGGCGAGCTCTGGGGCCAACGTCCTGACTTTC. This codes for CASSDRASSGANVLTF.

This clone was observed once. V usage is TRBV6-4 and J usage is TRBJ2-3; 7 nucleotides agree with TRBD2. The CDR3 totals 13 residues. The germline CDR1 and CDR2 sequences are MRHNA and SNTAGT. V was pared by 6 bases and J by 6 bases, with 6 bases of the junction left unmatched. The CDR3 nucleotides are TGTGCCAGCAGCCCCGGGGGGTTCGATACGCAGTATTTT. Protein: CASSPGGFDTQYF.

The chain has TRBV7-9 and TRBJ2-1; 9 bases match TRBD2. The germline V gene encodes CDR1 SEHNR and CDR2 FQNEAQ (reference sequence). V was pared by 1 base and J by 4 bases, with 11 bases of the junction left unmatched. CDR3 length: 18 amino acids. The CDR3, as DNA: TGTGCCAGCAGCTTAGGCTCGGGTAGCGGGGGAGCTTACAATGAGCAGTTCTTC. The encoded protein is CASSLGSGSGGAYNEQFF.

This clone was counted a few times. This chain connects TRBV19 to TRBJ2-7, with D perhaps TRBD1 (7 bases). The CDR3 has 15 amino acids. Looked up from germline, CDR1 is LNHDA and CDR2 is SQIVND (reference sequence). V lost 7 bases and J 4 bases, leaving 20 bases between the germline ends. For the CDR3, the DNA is TGTGCCAGTAAGGTCGACGGAGGGGGCGCATACGAGCAGTACTTC. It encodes CASKVDGGGAYEQYF.

In DNA, the CDR3 is TGTGCCAGCAGCGGGGGACAGGCAAGGAACACCGGGGAGCTGTTTTTT. Protein sequence: CASSGGQARNTGELFF. The V and J genes are TRBV6-4 and TRBJ2-2; 8 positions agree with TRBD1. The V and J ends lost 6 bases and 1 base, in that order; junction bases with no gene match: 7. Germline V gives CDR1 MRHNA, CDR2 SNTAGT. The CDR3 sequence is 16 residues long.

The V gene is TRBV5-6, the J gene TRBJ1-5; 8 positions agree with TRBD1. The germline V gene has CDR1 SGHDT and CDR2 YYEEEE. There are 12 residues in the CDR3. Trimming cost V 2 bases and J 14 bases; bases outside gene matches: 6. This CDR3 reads CASSLGQGAEHF. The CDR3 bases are TGTGCCAGCAGCTTAGGACAGGGCGCCGAGCATTTT.

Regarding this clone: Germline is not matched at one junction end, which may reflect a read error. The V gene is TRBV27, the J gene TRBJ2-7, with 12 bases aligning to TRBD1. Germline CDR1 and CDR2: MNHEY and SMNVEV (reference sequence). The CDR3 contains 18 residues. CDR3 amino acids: CANSTGQGACKPSYEQYF. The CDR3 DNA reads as TGTGCCAACAGTACGGGACAGGGGGCGTGTAAACCTTCCTACGAGCAGTACTTC.

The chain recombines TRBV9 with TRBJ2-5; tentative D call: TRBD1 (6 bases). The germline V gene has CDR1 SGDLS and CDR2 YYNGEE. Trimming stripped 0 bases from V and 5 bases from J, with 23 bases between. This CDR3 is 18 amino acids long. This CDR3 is CASSVDWVGAGPPETQYF. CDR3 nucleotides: TGTGCCAGCAGCGTAGATTGGGTGGGGGCCGGCCCCCCTGAGACCCAGTACTTC. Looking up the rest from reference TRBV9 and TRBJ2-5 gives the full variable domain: DSGVTQTPKHLITATGQRVTLRCSPRSGDLSVYWYQQSLDQGLQFLIQYYNGEERAKGNILERFSAQQFPDLHSELNLSSLELGDSALYFCASSVDWVGAGPPETQYFGPGTRLLVL.